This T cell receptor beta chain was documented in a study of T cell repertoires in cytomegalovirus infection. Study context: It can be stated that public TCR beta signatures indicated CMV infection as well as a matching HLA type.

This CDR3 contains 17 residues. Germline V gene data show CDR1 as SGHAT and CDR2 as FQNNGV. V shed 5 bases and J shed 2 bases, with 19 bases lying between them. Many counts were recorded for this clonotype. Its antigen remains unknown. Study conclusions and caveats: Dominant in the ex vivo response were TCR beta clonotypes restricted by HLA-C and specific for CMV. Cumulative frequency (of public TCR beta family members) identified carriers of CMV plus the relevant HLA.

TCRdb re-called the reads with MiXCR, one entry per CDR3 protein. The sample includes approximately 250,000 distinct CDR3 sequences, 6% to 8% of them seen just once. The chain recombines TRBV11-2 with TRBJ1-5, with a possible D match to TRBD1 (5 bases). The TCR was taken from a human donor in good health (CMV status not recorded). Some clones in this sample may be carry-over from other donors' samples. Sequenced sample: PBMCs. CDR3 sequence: CASSPGTQARGNQPQHF. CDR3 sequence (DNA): TGTGCCAGCAGCCCCGGGACCCAAGCCCGGGGCAATCAGCCCCAGCATTTT.